The source of this T cell receptor beta chain is a study of metastatic and nonmetastatic thyroid tumors (dated by TCRdb to the early 2020s). The study in broad terms: The researchers compared repertoires between peripheral blood samples and tumor or nodule tissue samples from patients with malignant or benign thyroid disease.

No patient had received any treatment before thyroid surgery. The study retrospectively analysed patient clinical samples collected from the early 2010s to the late 2010s using T-cell receptor beta sequencing. The library was built by means of PCR. Data came from an Illumina HiSeq 4000. High-throughput sequencing was used to profile the TCR beta-chain CDR3 region of every patient. On the study's bioinformatics: A classifier to discriminate distant-metastatic papillary thyroid cancer patients was built from CDR3 differences across clinicopathological groups. The Shannon index was used to assess repertoire diversity, and the Morisita-Horn index was used to assess tumor-blood repertoire similarity. TCRdb reprocessed the public reads (quality trimming at Q25 with fastp, clone calling with MiXCR) and kept in-frame beta chains. The V and J calls, along with clone size, are taken from TCRdb and not from the paper's own processing. This sample is represented by 30,000 to 35,000 clones; approximately 30% of them were singletons. The biggest ten clones account for less than 9.5% of the sample.

CDR1 and CDR2, looked up from the germline V gene (reference sequence), are SEHNR and FQNEAQ. The CDR3 measures 13 amino acids from cysteine to phenylalanine. The read is trimmed to its CDR3 DNA, 39 bases read in frame from base 1. Trimming at the junction amounts to 4 bases on V and 5 bases on J, and the germline ends lie 9 bases apart. The investigation overall reported the following: In both blood and tumor samples, TCR beta diversity was reported to be significantly higher in malignant tumors than in benign nodules.

At least ten counts were recorded for this clone. Its antigen is unknown. No base qualities exist here, and no much larger clone lies one base off it. The rearranged chain carries TRBV7-9 and TRBJ1-5; the D segment could be TRBD1, given 6 matching bases. The clonotype was recovered from a female donor with papillary thyroid cancer or a benign thyroid nodule (not recorded which). Some clones in this sample may be carry-over from other donors' samples. Sequencing used blood. The CDR3 reads as follows: CASSWGADQPQHF. The nucleotide sequence reads TGTGCCAGCAGCTGGGGGGCGGATCAGCCCCAGCATTTT.